A selection of T cell receptor beta chains follows, all from one sample in a study of T cells in Graves' hyperthyroidism and ophthalmopathy. One entry per CDR3 protein, called by TCRdb with MiXCR from the multiplex PCR reads. This table has 490,000 or so distinct CDR3 sequences, around 20% appearing once. What was sequenced was blood. The receptors derive from a man aged 35-49 years with Graves' ophthalmopathy. CDR3s include the opening cysteine and the closing phenylalanine or tryptophan. The D gene is left open where the match is weak. Clone size is shown for a subset of rows, as once, few, many or a class of expanded clone.

>TRBD1|TRBV20-1|TRBJ1-6|-
TGCAGTGCTAGAGAGGGAGAACAGGGGATGCGGAATTCACCCCTCCACTTT
CSAREGEQGMRNSPLHF
>TRBD2|TRBV7-6|TRBJ2-1|-
TGTGCCAGCAGCTTGGGGACGGGGGGGTGGCATAATGAGCAGTTCTTC
CASSLGTGGWHNEQFF
>-|TRBV30|TRBJ1-3|few
TGTGCCTGGGACTCCAGCTCTGGAAACACCATATATTTT
CAWDSSSGNTIYF
>TRBD1|TRBV20-1|TRBJ2-5|few
TGCAGTGCTAGAGGACAGGGCAGGGTCCAAGAGACCCAGTACTTC
CSARGQGRVQETQYF
>TRBD1|TRBV5-5|TRBJ1-1|-
TGTGCCAGCAGCTTAGGACAGGGAAGTGCCACTGAAGCTTTCTTT
CASSLGQGSATEAFF
>-|TRBV11-3|TRBJ1-1|many
TGTGCCAGCAGCCCAAACTCGGGCACTGAAGCTTTCTTT
CASSPNSGTEAFF
>-|TRBV20-1|TRBJ2-1|-
TGCAGTGCTCAATCTGGGGGTCCGATACCCGGGTCCAGGCGGGATGAGCAGTTCTTC
CSAQSGGPIPGSRRDEQFF
>-|TRBV14|TRBJ2-1|-
TGTGCCAGCAGCCAACGTATCCTAGCATCTGAGCAGTTCTTC
CASSQRILASEQFF
>TRBD1|TRBV30|TRBJ2-3|many
TGTGCCTACGACAGGGGGACAGTAGATACGCAGTATTTT
CAYDRGTVDTQYF
>-|TRBV18|TRBJ1-2|-
TGTGCCAGCTCTCAGGACACTTCTAACTATGGCTACACCTTC
CASSQDTSNYGYTF
>TRBD1|TRBV20-1|TRBJ2-7|many
TGCAGTGCTAGAGATCTTAGGGGACAGGGGCCTTCGCCCTACGAGCAGTACTTC
CSARDLRGQGPSPYEQYF
>TRBD1|TRBV27|TRBJ1-1|few
TGTGCCAGCAGTTTATCCCGGGACAGAATTCAAGCTTTCTTT
CASSLSRDRIQAFF
>-|TRBV9|TRBJ2-3|-
TGTGCCAGCAGCGACCGGAGGGATACGCAGTATTTT
CASSDRRDTQYF
>-|TRBV11-2|TRBJ2-2|many
TGTGCCAGCAGCTTAGATGAGGGGTACGCGTCCGGGGAGCTGTTTTTT
CASSLDEGYASGELFF
>-|TRBV7-3|TRBJ1-1|few
TGTGCCAGCGAACCCCTATCGAAAGGGATGAACACTGAAGCTTTCTTT
CASEPLSKGMNTEAFF
>-|TRBV20-1|TRBJ1-4|-
TGCAGTGCCAGATTACCTGGGTGGCCTGGAAGACTGTTTTTT
CSARLPGWPGRLFF
>-|TRBV15|TRBJ1-2|-
TGTGCCACCAGCAGAGTTGGTGTTTTGGCAGAGGCCGTTAACTATGGCTACACCTTC
CATSRVGVLAEAVNYGYTF
>TRBD1|TRBV5-1|TRBJ2-1|-
TGCGCCAGCGGTCAGGACAGGGGGGGCGATGAGCAGTTCTTC
CASGQDRGGDEQFF
>-|TRBV19|TRBJ1-2|few
TGTGCCAGTAGCGGGCCGACAGCTAACTATGGCTACACCTTC
CASSGPTANYGYTF
>-|TRBV11-2|TRBJ1-5|many
TGTGCCAGCAGCTTAAATCAGAATCAGCCCCAGCATTTT
CASSLNQNQPQHF
>TRBD1|TRBV6-2/TRBV6-3|TRBJ1-5|-
TGTGCCAGCAGAACAGGGGACGGGAGCAATCAGCCCCAGCATTTT
CASRTGDGSNQPQHF
>TRBD1|TRBV29-1|TRBJ2-3|few
TGCAGCGTTGGAGGGGGCGGGGATACGCAGTATTTT
CSVGGGGDTQYF
>-|TRBV5-1|TRBJ2-7|few
TGCGCCAGCAGCCCCGGAGGGACGTACTACGAGCAGTACTTC
CASSPGGTYYEQYF
>TRBD1|TRBV12-3/TRBV12-4|TRBJ1-5|-
TGTGCCAGCAGTTCGGACAGGGGATTATGGCCCCAGCATTTT
CASSSDRGLWPQHF
>TRBD2|TRBV6-2/TRBV6-3|TRBJ2-1|-
TGTGCCAGTACAGCGGGAGGGGATGAGCAGTTCTTC
CASTAGGDEQFF
>-|TRBV4-1|TRBJ2-1|-
TGCGCCAGCAGCTTCGGGCCTGCGGATGAGCAGTTCTTC
CASSFGPADEQFF
>TRBD2|TRBV20-1|TRBJ2-1|many
TGCAGTGCTCATATACTAGCGGGCAACAATGAGCAGTTCTTC
CSAHILAGNNEQFF
>-|TRBV5-1|TRBJ2-7|-
TGCGCCAGCAGCGAACAGGGCCCCCCCTACGAGCAGTACTTC
CASSEQGPPYEQYF
>TRBD2|TRBV20-1|TRBJ2-7|many
TGCAGTGCTGATGGGGGACTAGGAGGCGAGCAGTACTTC
CSADGGLGGEQYF
>TRBD1|TRBV12-3/TRBV12-4|TRBJ1-2|-
TGTGCCAGCACCCTGGACAGGCCCGGCTATGGCTACACCTTC
CASTLDRPGYGYTF
>-|TRBV27|TRBJ1-5|few
TGTGCCCCCGATAGCAAACCGCGTTATAGCAATCAGCCCCAGCATTTT
CAPDSKPRYSNQPQHF
>-|TRBV6-1|TRBJ2-2|many
TGTGCCAGCAGTGACTTGCCCGGGGAGCCGTTTTTT
CASSDLPGEPFF
>TRBD1|TRBV12-3/TRBV12-4|TRBJ2-3|many
TGTGCCAGCAGTCGTTGGACAGGGGGAGAAGATACGCAGTATTTT
CASSRWTGGEDTQYF
>TRBD2|TRBV7-8|TRBJ2-3|many
TGTGCCAGCAGCTTGGTTACTAGCGCATACACAGATACGCAGTATTTT
CASSLVTSAYTDTQYF
>-|TRBV25-1|TRBJ2-1|-
TGTGCCTCAGGGGGGTTCTCCTACAATGAGCAGTTCTTC
CASGGFSYNEQFF
>-|TRBV3-1|TRBJ2-1|few
TGTGCCAGCAGCCATGGCACCGGGGAGCTGTATGAGCAGTTCTTC
CASSHGTGELYEQFF
>TRBD1|TRBV6-1|TRBJ2-3|few
TGTGCTCTATCTGGGGGGACAGGGCTGGCAGATACGCAGTATTTT
CALSGGTGLADTQYF
>-|TRBV24-1|TRBJ2-7|-
TGTGCCACCAGTGATCCGCAGTCGCCTAACGAGCAGTACTTC
CATSDPQSPNEQYF
>-|TRBV6-1|TRBJ2-7|-
TGTGCCAGCAGTGAATGGGGGACGGTATCCTACGAGCAGTACTTC
CASSEWGTVSYEQYF
>TRBD1|TRBV7-9|TRBJ1-2|few
TGTGCCAGCAGCCCTGGACAGGTGAACTATGGCTACACCTTC
CASSPGQVNYGYTF
>-|TRBV12-3/TRBV12-4|TRBJ2-2|-
TGTGCCAGCAGTTTAGCGCGTGGGGCGAACACCGGGGAGCTGTTTTTT
CASSLARGANTGELFF
>TRBD1|TRBV2|TRBJ2-7|many
TGTGCCAGCAGAGACAGGGAGAGCTCCTACGAGCAGTACTTC
CASRDRESSYEQYF
>-|TRBV20-1|TRBJ1-5|-
TGCAGTGCTAGAGCTCGGGAGATTAGCAATCAGCCCCAGCATTTT
CSARAREISNQPQHF
>-|TRBV3-1|TRBJ1-5|many
TGTGCCAGCAGCCAAGGGGACGCGGGCAATCAGCCCCAGCATTTT
CASSQGDAGNQPQHF
>-|TRBV3-1|TRBJ2-2|few
TGTGCCAGCAGATTCGCTGGGGCACACACCGGGGAGCTGTTTTTT
CASRFAGAHTGELFF
>-|TRBV3-1|TRBJ1-1|many
TGTGCCAGCAGCCTCTTGGACAGTGGAGCTTTCTTT
CASSLLDSGAFF
>-|TRBV7-8|TRBJ2-1|-
TGTGCCAGCAGCCTCCCGGGGGGCTTGAGGCGGTTCTTC
CASSLPGGLRRFF
>-|TRBV4-3|TRBJ2-7|-
TGCGCCAGCAGCCAAGATTGGGAAGGGGGGTCGGCGCAGACCTACGAGCAGTACTTC
CASSQDWEGGSAQTYEQYF
>TRBD2|TRBV3-1|TRBJ2-7|many
TGTGCCAGCACCAGAGCGGGGTGGAAGGAGCAGTACTTC
CASTRAGWKEQYF
>-|TRBV27|TRBJ1-5|few
TGTGCCAGCAGTCCTATGGGGGGGGCGTGGAGCAATCAGCCCCAGCATTTT
CASSPMGGAWSNQPQHF
>-|TRBV6-1|TRBJ1-2|few
TGTGCCAGCCGGACAGTTATCTATGGCTACACCTTC
CASRTVIYGYTF
>-|TRBV9|TRBJ2-1|few
TGTGCCAGCAGCGTAGAGGGGGGAAACGAGTTCTTC
CASSVEGGNEFF
>-|TRBV30|TRBJ2-2|-
TGTGCCTGGAGTGGGTCGTCGGTCACCGGGGAGCTGTTTTTT
CAWSGSSVTGELFF
>TRBD2|TRBV6-9|TRBJ2-1|-
TGTGTCAGCAGAAAACCGGGACTAGCATCTTGGGAGCAGTTCTTC
CVSRKPGLASWEQFF
>TRBD2|TRBV6-2/TRBV6-3|TRBJ2-1|-
TGTGCCAGCAGTTACGTTATAGCGGGAGTCCATGAGCAGTTCTTC
CASSYVIAGVHEQFF
>-|TRBV30|TRBJ1-5|few
TGTGCCTGGGCGGGGGTGAATCAGCCCCAGCATTTT
CAWAGVNQPQHF
>TRBD1|TRBV27|TRBJ1-2|many
TGTGCCAGCAGTTTATCGGCGCAGGGGGCCCACTATGGCTACACCTTC
CASSLSAQGAHYGYTF